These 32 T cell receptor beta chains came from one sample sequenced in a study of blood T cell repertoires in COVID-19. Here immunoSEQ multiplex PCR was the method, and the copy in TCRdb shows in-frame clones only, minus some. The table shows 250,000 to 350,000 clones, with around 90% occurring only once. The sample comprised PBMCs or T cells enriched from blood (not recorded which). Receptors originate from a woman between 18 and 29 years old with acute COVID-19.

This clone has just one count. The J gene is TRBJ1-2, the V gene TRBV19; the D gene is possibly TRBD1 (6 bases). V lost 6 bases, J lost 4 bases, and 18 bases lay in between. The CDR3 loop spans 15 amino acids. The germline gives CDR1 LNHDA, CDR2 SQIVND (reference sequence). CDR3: CASRPLGALAYGYTF. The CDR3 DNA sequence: TGTGCCAGTAGGCCATTGGGGGCGCTCGCCTATGGCTACACCTTC. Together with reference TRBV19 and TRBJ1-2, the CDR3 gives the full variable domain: DGGITQSPKYLFRKEGQNVTLSCEQNLNHDAMYWYRQDPGQGLRLIYYSQIVNDFQKGDIAEGYSVSREKKESFPLTVTSAQKNPTAFYLCASRPLGALAYGYTFGSGTRLTVV.

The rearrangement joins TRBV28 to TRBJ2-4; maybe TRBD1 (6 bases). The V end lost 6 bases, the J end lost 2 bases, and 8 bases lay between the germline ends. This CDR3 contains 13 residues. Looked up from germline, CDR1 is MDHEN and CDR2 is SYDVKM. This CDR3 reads CASRQGSKNIQYF. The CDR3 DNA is TGTGCCAGCAGACAGGGTTCCAAAAACATTCAGTACTTC.

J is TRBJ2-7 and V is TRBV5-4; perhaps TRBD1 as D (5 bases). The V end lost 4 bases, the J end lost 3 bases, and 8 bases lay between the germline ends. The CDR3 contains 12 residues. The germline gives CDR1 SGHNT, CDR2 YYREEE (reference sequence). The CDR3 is CASSPQGYEQYF. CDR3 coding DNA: TGTGCCAGCAGCCCCCAGGGCTACGAGCAGTACTTC. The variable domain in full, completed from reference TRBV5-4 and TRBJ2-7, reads ETGVTQSPTHLIKTRGQQVTLRCSSQSGHNTVSWYQQALGQGPQFIFQYYREEENGRGNFPPRFSGLQFPNYSSELNVNALELDDSALYLCASSPQGYEQYFGPGTRLTVT.

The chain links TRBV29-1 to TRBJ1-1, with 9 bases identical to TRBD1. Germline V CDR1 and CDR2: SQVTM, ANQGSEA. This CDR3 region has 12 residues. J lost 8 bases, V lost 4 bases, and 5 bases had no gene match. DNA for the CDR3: TGCAGCGTTGCCTACAGGGGGCAAGAAGCTTTCTTT. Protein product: CSVAYRGQEAFF.

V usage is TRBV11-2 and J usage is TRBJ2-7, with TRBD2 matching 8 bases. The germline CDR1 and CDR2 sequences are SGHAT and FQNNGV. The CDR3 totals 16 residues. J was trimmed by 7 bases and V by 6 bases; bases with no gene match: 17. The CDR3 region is CASREVLASRGGEQYF. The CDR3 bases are TGTGCCAGCAGGGAGGTCCTAGCGTCCCGGGGGGGGGAGCAGTACTTC.

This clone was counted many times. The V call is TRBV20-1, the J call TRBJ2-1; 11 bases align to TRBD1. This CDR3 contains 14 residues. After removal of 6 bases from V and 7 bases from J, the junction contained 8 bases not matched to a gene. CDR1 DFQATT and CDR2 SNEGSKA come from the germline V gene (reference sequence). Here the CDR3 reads CSASGQGAGNEQFF. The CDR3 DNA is TGCAGTGCAAGTGGACAGGGGGCTGGGAATGAGCAGTTCTTC.

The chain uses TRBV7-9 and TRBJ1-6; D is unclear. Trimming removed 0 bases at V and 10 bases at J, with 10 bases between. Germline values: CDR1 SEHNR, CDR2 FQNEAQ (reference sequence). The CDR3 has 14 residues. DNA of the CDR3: TGTGCCAGCAGCTTAGCTGGGCCCCTCTCACCCCTCCACTTT. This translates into CASSLAGPLSPLHF.

CDR3 in DNA: TGTGCCAGCAGTTCCGGACAGGGTGGAACTGAAGCTTTCTTT. Its protein is CASSSGQGGTEAFF. The chain recombines TRBV27 with TRBJ1-1; 8 nucleotides agree with TRBD1. The CDR3 extends over 14 amino acids. J lost 5 bases, V lost 4 bases, and 6 bases had no gene match. From germline, CDR1 is MNHEY and CDR2 SMNVEV (reference sequence).

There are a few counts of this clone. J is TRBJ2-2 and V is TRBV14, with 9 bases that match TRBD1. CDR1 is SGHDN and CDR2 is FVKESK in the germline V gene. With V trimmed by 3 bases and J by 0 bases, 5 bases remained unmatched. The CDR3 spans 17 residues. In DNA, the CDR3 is TGTGCCAGCAGCCAGGCACAGGGGGCTCCGAACACCGGGGAGCTGTTTTTT. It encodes CASSQAQGAPNTGELFF.

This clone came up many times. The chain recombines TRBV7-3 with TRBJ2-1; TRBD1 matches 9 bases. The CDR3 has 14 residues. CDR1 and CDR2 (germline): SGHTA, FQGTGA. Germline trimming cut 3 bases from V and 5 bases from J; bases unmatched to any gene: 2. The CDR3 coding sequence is TGTGCCAGCAGCTTGGGACAGGGAAACAATGAGCAGTTCTTC. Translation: CASSLGQGNNEQFF.

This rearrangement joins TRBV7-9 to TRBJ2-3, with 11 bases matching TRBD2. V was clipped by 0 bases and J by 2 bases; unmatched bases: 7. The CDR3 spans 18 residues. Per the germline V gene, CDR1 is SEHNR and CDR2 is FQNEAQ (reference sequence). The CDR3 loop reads CASSLAWGGLAVTDTQYF. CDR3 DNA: TGTGCCAGCAGCTTAGCGTGGGGGGGACTAGCGGTCACAGATACGCAGTATTTT. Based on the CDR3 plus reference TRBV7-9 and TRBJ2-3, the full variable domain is DTGVSQNPRHKITKRGQNVTFRCDPISEHNRLYWYRQTLGQGPEFLTYFQNEAQLEKSRLLSDRFSAERPKGSFSTLEIQRTEQGDSAMYLCASSLAWGGLAVTDTQYFGPGTRLTVL.

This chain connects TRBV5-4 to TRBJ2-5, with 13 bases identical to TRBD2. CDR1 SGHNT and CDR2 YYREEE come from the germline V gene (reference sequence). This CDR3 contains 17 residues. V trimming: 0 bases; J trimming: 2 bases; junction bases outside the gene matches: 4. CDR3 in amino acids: CASSLGLAGGGQETQYF. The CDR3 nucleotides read TGTGCCAGCAGCTTGGGACTAGCGGGAGGAGGGCAAGAGACCCAGTACTTC.

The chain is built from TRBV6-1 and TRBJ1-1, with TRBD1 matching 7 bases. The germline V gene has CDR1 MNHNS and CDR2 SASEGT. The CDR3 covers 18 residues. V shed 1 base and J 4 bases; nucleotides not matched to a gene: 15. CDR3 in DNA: TGTGCCAGCAGTGAAGGGGTTGAGAACAGGGGAAGAAGCACTGAAGCTTTCTTT. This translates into CASSEGVENRGRSTEAFF.

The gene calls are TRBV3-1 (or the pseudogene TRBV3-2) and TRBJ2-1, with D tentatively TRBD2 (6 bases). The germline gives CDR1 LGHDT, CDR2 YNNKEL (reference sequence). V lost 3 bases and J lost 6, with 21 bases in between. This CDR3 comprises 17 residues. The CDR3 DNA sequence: TGTGCCAGCAGCCATCCATGGCGGGGAGTAGTTTTCAATGAGCAGTTCTTC. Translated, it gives CASSHPWRGVVFNEQFF.

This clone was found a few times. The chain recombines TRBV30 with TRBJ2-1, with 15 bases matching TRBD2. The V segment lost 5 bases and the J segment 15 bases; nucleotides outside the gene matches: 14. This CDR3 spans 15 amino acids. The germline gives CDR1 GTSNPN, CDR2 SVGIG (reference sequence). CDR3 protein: CAWSRTSGRARDPFF. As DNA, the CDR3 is TGTGCCTGGTCCCGGACTAGCGGGAGGGCCAGGGATCCGTTCTTC.

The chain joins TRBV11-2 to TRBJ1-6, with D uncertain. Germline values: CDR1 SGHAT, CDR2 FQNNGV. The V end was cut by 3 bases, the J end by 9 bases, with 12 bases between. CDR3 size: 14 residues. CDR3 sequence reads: CASSFLVSGSPLHF. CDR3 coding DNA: TGTGCCAGCAGCTTTTTGGTTTCAGGTTCACCCCTCCACTTT.

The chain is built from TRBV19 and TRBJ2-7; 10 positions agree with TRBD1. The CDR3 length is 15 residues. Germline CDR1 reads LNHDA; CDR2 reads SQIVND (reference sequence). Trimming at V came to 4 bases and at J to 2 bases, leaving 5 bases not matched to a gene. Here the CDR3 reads CASSRGQGVAYEQYF. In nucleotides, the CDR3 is TGTGCCAGTAGTAGAGGACAGGGGGTTGCCTACGAGCAGTACTTC.

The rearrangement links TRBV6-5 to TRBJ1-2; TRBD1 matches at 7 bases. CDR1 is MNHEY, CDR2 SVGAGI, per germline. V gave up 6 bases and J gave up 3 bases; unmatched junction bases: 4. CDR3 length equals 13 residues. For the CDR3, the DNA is TGTGCCAGCAGGAGGGGGCGAGACTATGGCTACACCTTC. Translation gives CASRRGRDYGYTF.

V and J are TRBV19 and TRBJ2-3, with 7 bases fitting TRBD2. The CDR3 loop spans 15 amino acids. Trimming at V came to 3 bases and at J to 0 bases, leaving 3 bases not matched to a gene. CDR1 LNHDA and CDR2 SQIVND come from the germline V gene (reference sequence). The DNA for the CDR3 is TGTGCCAGTAGTATGGTAGCGGGCAGCACAGATACGCAGTATTTT. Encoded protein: CASSMVAGSTDTQYF. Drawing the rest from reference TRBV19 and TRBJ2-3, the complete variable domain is DGGITQSPKYLFRKEGQNVTLSCEQNLNHDAMYWYRQDPGQGLRLIYYSQIVNDFQKGDIAEGYSVSREKKESFPLTVTSAQKNPTAFYLCASSMVAGSTDTQYFGPGTRLTVL.

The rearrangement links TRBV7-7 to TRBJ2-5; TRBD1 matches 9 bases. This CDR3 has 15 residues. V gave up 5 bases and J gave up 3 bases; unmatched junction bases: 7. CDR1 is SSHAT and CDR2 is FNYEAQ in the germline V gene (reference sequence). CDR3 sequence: CASSASDRGKETQYF. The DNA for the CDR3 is TGTGCCAGCAGCGCCTCGGACAGGGGCAAAGAGACCCAGTACTTC.

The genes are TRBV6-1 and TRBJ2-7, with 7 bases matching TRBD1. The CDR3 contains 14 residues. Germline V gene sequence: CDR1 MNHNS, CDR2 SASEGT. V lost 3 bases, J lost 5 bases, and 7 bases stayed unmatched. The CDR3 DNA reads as TGTGCCAGCAGTGAGAGAGGGGGCTACAACGAGCAGTACTTC. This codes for CASSERGGYNEQYF.

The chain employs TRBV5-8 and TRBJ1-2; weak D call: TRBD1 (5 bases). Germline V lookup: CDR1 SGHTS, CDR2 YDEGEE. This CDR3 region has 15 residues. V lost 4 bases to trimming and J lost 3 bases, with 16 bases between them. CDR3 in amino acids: CASSRGLSNYYGYTF. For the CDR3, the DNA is TGTGCCAGCAGCAGGGGACTTAGCAACTACTATGGCTACACCTTC.

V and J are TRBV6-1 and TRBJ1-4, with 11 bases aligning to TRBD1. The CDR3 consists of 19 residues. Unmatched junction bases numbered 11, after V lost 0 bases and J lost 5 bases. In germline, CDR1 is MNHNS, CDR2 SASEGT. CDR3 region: CASSEALLDRGLSNEKLFF. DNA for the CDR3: TGTGCCAGCAGTGAAGCGCTTCTGGACAGGGGGCTGTCAAATGAAAAACTGTTTTTT.

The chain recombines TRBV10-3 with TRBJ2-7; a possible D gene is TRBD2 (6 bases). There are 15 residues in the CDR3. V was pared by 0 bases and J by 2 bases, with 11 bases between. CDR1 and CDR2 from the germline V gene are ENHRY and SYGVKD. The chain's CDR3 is CAISESSSETYEQYF. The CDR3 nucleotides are TGTGCCATCAGTGAGTCGTCTAGCGAAACCTACGAGCAGTACTTC.

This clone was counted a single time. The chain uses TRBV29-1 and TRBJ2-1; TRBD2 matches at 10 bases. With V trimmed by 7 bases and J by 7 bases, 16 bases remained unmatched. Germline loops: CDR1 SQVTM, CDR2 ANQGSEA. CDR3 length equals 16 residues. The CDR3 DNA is TGCAGCGCGTCTCCGTTGCTAGCGGGGGAAAGAAATGAGCAGTTCTTC. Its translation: CSASPLLAGERNEQFF.

The CDR3 protein is CASSLDFGLSGVTEAFF. The CDR3 DNA follows: TGTGCCAGCTCACTAGATTTTGGGCTCAGCGGGGTCACTGAAGCTTTCTTT. This chain uses TRBV18 with TRBJ1-1; D gene uncertain. In germline, CDR1 is KGHSH, CDR2 LQKENI. V was clipped by 4 bases and J by 4 bases, with 22 bases between them. The CDR3 runs 17 residues. Full variable domain (outside the CDR3, taken from reference TRBV18 and TRBJ1-1): NAGVMQNPRHLVRRRGQEARLRCSPMKGHSHVYWYRQLPEEGLKFMVYLQKENIIDESGMPKERFSAEFPKEGPSILRIQQVVRGDSAAYFCASSLDFGLSGVTEAFFGQGTRLTVV.

The CDR3 loop reads CATSDLPTSGSSNEQFF. Here the CDR3 DNA reads TGTGCCACCAGTGATTTGCCCACTAGCGGGAGTTCGAATGAGCAGTTCTTC. The rearrangement links TRBV24-1 to TRBJ2-1; 11 bases fit TRBD2. Germline CDR1 is KGHDR and CDR2 is SFDVKD. V was pared by 0 bases and J by 7 bases, with 7 bases of the junction left unmatched. The CDR3 is made up of 17 amino acids.

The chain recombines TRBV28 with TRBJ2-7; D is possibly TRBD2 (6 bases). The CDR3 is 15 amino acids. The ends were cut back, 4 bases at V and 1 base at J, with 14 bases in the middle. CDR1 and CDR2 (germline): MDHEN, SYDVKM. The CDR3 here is CASSSPAGPSYEQYF. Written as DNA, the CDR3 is TGTGCCAGCAGTTCACCGGCGGGACCGTCCTACGAGCAGTACTTC.

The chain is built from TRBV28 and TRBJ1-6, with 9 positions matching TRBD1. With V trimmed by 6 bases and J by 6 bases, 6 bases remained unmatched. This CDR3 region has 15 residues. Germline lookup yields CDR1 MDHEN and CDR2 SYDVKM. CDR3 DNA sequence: TGTGCCAGCAGCTGGGGACAGGGCATTAATTCACCCCTCCACTTT. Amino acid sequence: CASSWGQGINSPLHF. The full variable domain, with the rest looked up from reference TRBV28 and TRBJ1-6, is DVKVTQSSRYLVKRTGEKVFLECVQDMDHENMFWYRQDPGLGLRLIYFSYDVKMKEKGDIPEGYSVSREKKERFSLILESASTNQTSMYLCASSWGQGINSPLHFGNGTRLTVT.

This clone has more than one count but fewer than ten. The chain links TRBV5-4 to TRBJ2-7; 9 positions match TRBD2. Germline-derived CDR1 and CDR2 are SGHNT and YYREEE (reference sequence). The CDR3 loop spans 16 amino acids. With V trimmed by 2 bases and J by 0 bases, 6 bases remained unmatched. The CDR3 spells CASSLHLAGSSYEQYF. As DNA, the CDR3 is TGTGCCAGCAGCTTACACCTAGCGGGAAGCTCCTACGAGCAGTACTTC.

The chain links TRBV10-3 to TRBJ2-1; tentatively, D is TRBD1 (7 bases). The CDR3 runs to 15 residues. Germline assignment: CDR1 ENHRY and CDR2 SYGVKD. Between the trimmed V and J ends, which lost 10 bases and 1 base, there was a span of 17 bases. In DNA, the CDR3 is TGTGCCACAGGGGGAGGTGGGGGGTCCTACAATGAGCAGTTCTTC. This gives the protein CATGGGGGSYNEQFF.

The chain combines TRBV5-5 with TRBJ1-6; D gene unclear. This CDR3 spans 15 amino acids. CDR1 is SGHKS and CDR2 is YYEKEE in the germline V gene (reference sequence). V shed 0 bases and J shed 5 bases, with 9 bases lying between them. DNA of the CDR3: TGTGCCAGCAGCTTGGGGGGAGTTGATAATTCACCCCTCCACTTT. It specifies CASSLGGVDNSPLHF.